The next 17 T cell receptor beta chains were all read from a single sample in a study of blood T cell repertoires in COVID-19. The method was immunoSEQ multiplex PCR; TCRdb's version includes in-frame clones alone and lacks a portion of them. The table has 50,000 to 65,000 clones, over 75% seen once. The material sequenced was peripheral blood. Receptors were obtained from an older man with acute or convalescent COVID-19.

In DNA, the CDR3 is TGTGCCAGCATCCCGGACAGAGCCTACGAGCAGTACTTC. Translated, it gives CASIPDRAYEQYF. This rearrangement joins TRBV2 to TRBJ2-7, with TRBD1 as a possible D gene (6 bases). In germline, CDR1 is SNHLY, CDR2 FYNNEI. V shed 7 bases and J shed 2 bases, with 12 bases lying between them. This CDR3 comprises 13 residues.

This clone came up once. The chain uses TRBV6-5 and TRBJ1-4, with 10 nucleotides matching TRBD1. V lost 7 bases, J lost 7 bases, and 3 bases stayed unmatched. The CDR3 is made up of 13 amino acids. Germline CDR1 reads MNHEY; CDR2 reads SVGAGI. CDR3 residues: CASNRDRGEKLFF. For the CDR3, the DNA is TGTGCCAGCAACCGGGACAGGGGTGAAAAACTGTTTTTT.

The rearrangement links TRBV2 to TRBJ1-1, with D maybe TRBD1 (6 bases). The CDR3 runs 12 residues. CDR1 and CDR2 (germline): SNHLY, FYNNEI. Trimming cost V 9 bases and J 5 bases, with 13 bases left between them. CDR3 nucleotide sequence: TGTGCCAGAAGACTCAGGGGTACTGAAGCTTTCTTT. This sequence encodes CARRLRGTEAFF.

The rearrangement uses TRBV9 and TRBJ1-1, with D possibly being TRBD1 (6 bases). The CDR3 loop spans 14 amino acids. The germline V gene has CDR1 SGDLS and CDR2 YYNGEE. Trimming cost V 0 bases and J 4 bases, with 10 bases left between them. CDR3: CASSVVIGGTEAFF. CDR3 nucleotides: TGTGCCAGCAGCGTAGTAATAGGGGGCACTGAAGCTTTCTTT.

The V call is TRBV5-1, the J call TRBJ1-1, with a possible D match to TRBD1 (6 bases). V lost 0 bases, J lost 6 bases, and 15 bases lay in between. The length of the CDR3 is 15 residues. The germline CDR1 and CDR2 sequences are SGHRS and YFSETQ. The CDR3 sequence: CASSLGAGAIPEAFF. In DNA, the CDR3 is TGCGCCAGCAGCTTGGGGGCAGGGGCAATCCCTGAAGCTTTCTTT.

This clone was seen a handful of times. The chain combines TRBV27 with TRBJ1-5, with D possibly matching TRBD1 (5 bases). There are 12 residues in the CDR3. The germline V and J ends were trimmed by 6 bases and 5 bases, with 8 bases remaining between them. The germline CDR1 and CDR2 sequences are MNHEY and SMNVEV (reference sequence). In DNA form, the CDR3 reads TGTGCCAGCAGGCAAGGGGATCAGCCCCAGCATTTT. Translating gives CASRQGDQPQHF.

The rearrangement links TRBV27 to TRBJ2-3; 9 nucleotides line up with TRBD1. The ends lost 5 bases at V and 5 bases at J; junction bases unmatched: 8. Germline CDR1 MNHEY, CDR2 SMNVEV (reference sequence). CDR3 length: 15 residues. CDR3 residues: CASSPNYRGRDTQYF. The DNA for the CDR3 is TGTGCCAGCAGTCCTAATTACAGGGGGCGAGATACGCAGTATTTT.

This chain joins TRBV5-1 and TRBJ1-2; TRBD1 agrees at 9 bases. Germline CDR1 is SGHRS and CDR2 is YFSETQ. J was trimmed by 1 base and V by 4 bases; bases with no gene match: 5. This CDR3 comprises 15 residues. This CDR3 reads CASSLGTGINYGYTF. The CDR3 nucleotides are TGCGCCAGCAGCCTTGGGACAGGGATTAACTATGGCTACACCTTC.

A single count supports this clone. This chain uses TRBV5-1 with TRBJ1-2; D is undetermined. The CDR3 covers 14 residues. The V gene lost 4 bases and the J gene lost 0 bases, with 10 bases spanning the gap. Germline assignment: CDR1 SGHRS and CDR2 YFSETQ. CDR3 loop: CASSLDPTNYGYTF. In DNA form, the CDR3 reads TGCGCCAGCAGCCTGGACCCTACTAACTATGGCTACACCTTC. Supplemented by reference TRBV5-1 and TRBJ1-2, the full variable domain reads KAGVTQTPRYLIKTRGQQVTLSCSPISGHRSVSWYQQTPGQGLQFLFEYFSETQRNKGNFPGRFSGRQFSNSRSEMNVSTLELGDSALYLCASSLDPTNYGYTFGSGTRLTVV.

V is TRBV6-6 and J is TRBJ1-5; 9 nucleotides match TRBD1. The CDR3 runs 14 residues. With 5 bases clipped from V and 5 bases from J, the junction kept 4 bases outside the gene matches. Germline assignment: CDR1 MNHNY and CDR2 SVGAGI (reference sequence). The CDR3 region has the DNA TGTGCCAGCAGTAGGGACAGGGTCTATCAGCCCCAGCATTTT. As protein: CASSRDRVYQPQHF.

The V gene is TRBV28, the J gene TRBJ1-5; 7 bases are a match to TRBD1. Germline loops: CDR1 MDHEN, CDR2 SYDVKM. This CDR3 is built from 15 residues. V lost 6 bases, J lost 1 base, and 6 bases stayed unmatched. CDR3 nucleotides: TGTGCCAGCAGCAAGACAGGGAAGAGCAATCAGCCCCAGCATTTT. It is translated as CASSKTGKSNQPQHF.

This chain connects TRBV5-4 to TRBJ1-1; D is possibly TRBD1 (6 bases). Germline CDR1 SGHNT, CDR2 YYREEE (reference sequence). CDR3 length: 15 residues. V was clipped by 4 bases and J by 1 base, with 14 bases between them. The CDR3 DNA reads TGTGCCAGCAGCCCGGCGACAGGCACGAACACTGAAGCTTTCTTT. As protein: CASSPATGTNTEAFF. The full variable domain, rest sourced from reference TRBV5-4 and TRBJ1-1, is ETGVTQSPTHLIKTRGQQVTLRCSSQSGHNTVSWYQQALGQGPQFIFQYYREEENGRGNFPPRFSGLQFPNYSSELNVNALELDDSALYLCASSPATGTNTEAFFGQGTRLTVV.

V gene TRBV5-5 combines with J gene TRBJ1-6; D is possibly TRBD1 (6 bases). The CDR3 length is 15 residues. Deletions cut 1 base from V and 11 bases from J, with 16 bases between. Germline loops: CDR1 SGHKS, CDR2 YYEKEE (reference sequence). In DNA form, the CDR3 reads TGTGCCAGCAGCTTGACAGGGATCGGTGGTCCACCCCTCCACTTT. This gives the protein CASSLTGIGGPPLHF.

This clone was observed a single time. This sequence joins TRBV18 and TRBJ1-5, with D tentatively TRBD1 (6 bases). In germline, CDR1 is KGHSH, CDR2 LQKENI. Trimming left V 4 bases short and J 3 bases short, with 7 bases between. The CDR3 has 13 residues. CDR3 DNA sequence: TGTGCCAGCTCACAGGGGGACAATCAGCCCCAGCATTTT. It encodes CASSQGDNQPQHF.

The J gene is TRBJ1-4, the V gene TRBV28, with D uncertain. Looked up from germline, CDR1 is MDHEN and CDR2 is SYDVKM. This CDR3 region has 14 residues. V lost 4 bases and J 6 bases, leaving 12 bases between the germline ends. This CDR3 is CASSSRAQDEKLFF. CDR3 sequence (DNA): TGTGCCAGCAGTTCTCGAGCCCAGGATGAAAAACTGTTTTTT.

There are a few counts of this clone. The V and J genes are TRBV19 and TRBJ2-1, with 8 nucleotides matching TRBD1. Germline V CDR1 and CDR2: LNHDA, SQIVND (reference sequence). CDR3 length: 16 residues. The junction had 5 bases not matched to a gene; V was cut back by 3 bases and J by 1 base. The CDR3 DNA sequence: TGTGCCAGTAGTATGCTGTGGACAGGGTCCTACAATGAGCAGTTCTTC. As protein: CASSMLWTGSYNEQFF.

This clone was recorded a few times. The chain couples TRBV29-1 to TRBJ2-1, with D perhaps TRBD1 (5 bases). Trimming took 4 bases from V and 6 from J, leaving 7 bases between them. There are 11 residues in the CDR3. Germline V lookup: CDR1 SQVTM, CDR2 ANQGSEA. The CDR3 bases are TGCAGCGTTGCGCAGGGCAATGAGCAGTTCTTC. This gives the protein CSVAQGNEQFF.